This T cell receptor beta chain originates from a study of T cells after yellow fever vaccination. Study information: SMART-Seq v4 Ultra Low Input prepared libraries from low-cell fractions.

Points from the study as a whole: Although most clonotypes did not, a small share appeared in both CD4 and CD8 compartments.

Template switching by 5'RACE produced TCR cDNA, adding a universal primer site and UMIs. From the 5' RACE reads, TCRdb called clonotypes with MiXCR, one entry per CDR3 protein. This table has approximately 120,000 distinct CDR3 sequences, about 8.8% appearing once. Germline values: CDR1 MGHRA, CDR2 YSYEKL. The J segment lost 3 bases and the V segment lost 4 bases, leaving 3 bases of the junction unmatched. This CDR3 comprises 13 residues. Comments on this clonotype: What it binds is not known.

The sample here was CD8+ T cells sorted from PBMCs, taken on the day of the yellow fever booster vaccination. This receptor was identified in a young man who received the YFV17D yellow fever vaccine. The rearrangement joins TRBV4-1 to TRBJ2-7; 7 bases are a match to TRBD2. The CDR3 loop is CASSPSSGYEQYV. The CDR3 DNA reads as TGCGCCAGCAGCCCTTCTAGCGGCTACGAGCAGTACGTC.